This T cell receptor (beta chain) appears in the sequencing data of a study of T cell responses to AZD1222 COVID-19 vaccine. Profiling relied on immunoSEQ multiplex PCR, and the TCRdb table lists in-frame clones only, not all of them. The sample lists more than 150,000 clones; 90% to 95% were seen once. Researchers grouped second doses given at about 4 or about 12 weeks into one pool. Findings and limits, study-wide: Repertoires were collected only later (after the peak T cell response had occurred). Clonal diversity was possibly underestimated; the donors were predominantly white British and more often female.

On this clone: Its target is unknown.

The sequences come from peripheral blood, collected 28 days after the second AZD1222 dose. This clonotype originated in an adult who received the AZD1222 COVID-19 vaccine.

The CDR3 DNA reads TGCGCCAGCAGCCCGGGTGGGGTCAGCGACGAGCAGTACTTC. This translates into CASSPGGVSDEQYF. This chain joins TRBV5-1 and TRBJ2-7; no clear D gene. CDR3 length: 14 amino acids. Deletions cut 4 bases from V and 5 bases from J, with 16 bases between. Germline-derived CDR1 and CDR2 are SGHRS and YFSETQ.